This paragraph covers one TCR beta chain sequence. Using its own MiXCR run on the RT-PCR reads, TCRdb lists one record per CDR3 protein. Of roughly 940,000 distinct CDR3 sequences detected, roughly 17% appear once; the ten largest clones hold around 5.5%. This specimen belongs to a study of patients and donors after allogeneic stem cell transplantation. This CDR3 spans 17 amino acids. V shed 3 bases and J 3 bases; nucleotides not matched to a gene: 6. From germline, CDR1 is LGHDT and CDR2 YNNKEL (reference sequence). This chain uses TRBV3-1 with TRBJ2-1; TRBD2 aligns across 12 bases. This receptor was obtained from a human donor who was either an allogeneic HSCT recipient or a stem cell or donor lymphocyte infusion donor (not recorded which). It is not recorded whose cells these are; they may come from a transplant donor. The material sequenced was blood, either unsorted or a sorted T cell fraction (not recorded which). Here the CDR3 reads CASSHTSGRPLYNEQFF. Written as DNA, the CDR3 is TGTGCCAGCAGCCATACTAGCGGGAGGCCGCTCTACAATGAGCAGTTCTTC.